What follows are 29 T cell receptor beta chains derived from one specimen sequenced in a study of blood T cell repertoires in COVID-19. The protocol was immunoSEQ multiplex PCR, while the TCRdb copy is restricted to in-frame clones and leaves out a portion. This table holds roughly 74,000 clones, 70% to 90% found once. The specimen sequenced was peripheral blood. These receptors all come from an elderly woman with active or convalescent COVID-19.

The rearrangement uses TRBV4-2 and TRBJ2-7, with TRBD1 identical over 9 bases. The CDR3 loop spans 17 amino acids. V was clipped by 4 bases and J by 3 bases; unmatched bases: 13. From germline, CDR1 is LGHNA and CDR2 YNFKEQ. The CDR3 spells CASSPLGQDRGIYEQYF. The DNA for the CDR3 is TGTGCCAGCAGCCCATTAGGCCAGGACAGGGGAATCTACGAGCAGTACTTC.

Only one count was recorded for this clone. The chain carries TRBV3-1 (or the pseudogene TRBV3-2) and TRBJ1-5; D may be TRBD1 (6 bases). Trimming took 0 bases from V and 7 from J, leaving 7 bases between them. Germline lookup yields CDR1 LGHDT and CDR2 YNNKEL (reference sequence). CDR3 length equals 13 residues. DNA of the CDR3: TGTGCCAGCAGCCAAGATAGGGGGCAGCCCCAGCATTTT. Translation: CASSQDRGQPQHF.

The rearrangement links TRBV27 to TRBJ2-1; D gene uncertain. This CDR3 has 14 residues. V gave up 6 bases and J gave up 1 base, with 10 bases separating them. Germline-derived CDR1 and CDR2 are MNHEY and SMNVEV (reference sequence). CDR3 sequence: CASSPTESYNEQFF. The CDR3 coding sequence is TGTGCCAGCAGCCCTACAGAGTCCTACAATGAGCAGTTCTTC.

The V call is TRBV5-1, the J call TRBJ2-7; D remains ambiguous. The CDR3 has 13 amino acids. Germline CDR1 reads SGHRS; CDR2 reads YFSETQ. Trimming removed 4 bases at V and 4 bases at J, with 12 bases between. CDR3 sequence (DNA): TGCGCCAGCAGCCCCACCCCCAGGTACGAGCAGTACTTC. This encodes CASSPTPRYEQYF.

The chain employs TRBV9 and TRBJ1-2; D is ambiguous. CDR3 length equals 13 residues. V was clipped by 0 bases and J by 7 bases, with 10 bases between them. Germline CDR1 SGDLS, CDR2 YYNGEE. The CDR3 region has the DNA TGTGCCAGCAGCGTAGGGGAGGGTTTTGGCTACACCTTC. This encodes CASSVGEGFGYTF. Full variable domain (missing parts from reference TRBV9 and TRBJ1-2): DSGVTQTPKHLITATGQRVTLRCSPRSGDLSVYWYQQSLDQGLQFLIQYYNGEERAKGNILERFSAQQFPDLHSELNLSSLELGDSALYFCASSVGEGFGYTFGSGTRLTVV.

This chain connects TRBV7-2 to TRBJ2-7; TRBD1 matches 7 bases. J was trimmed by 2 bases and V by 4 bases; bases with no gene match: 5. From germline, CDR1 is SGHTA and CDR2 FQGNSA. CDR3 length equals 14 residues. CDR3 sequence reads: CASSSAGTAYEQYF. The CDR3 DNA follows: TGTGCCAGCAGCTCCGCCGGGACAGCCTACGAGCAGTACTTC.

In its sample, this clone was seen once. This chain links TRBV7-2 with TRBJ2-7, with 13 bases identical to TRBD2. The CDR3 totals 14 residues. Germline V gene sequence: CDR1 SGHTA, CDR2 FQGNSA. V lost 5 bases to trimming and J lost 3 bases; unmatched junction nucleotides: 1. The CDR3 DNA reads TGTGCCAGCAGCAGGACTAGCGGGAGCTACGAGCAGTACTTC. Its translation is CASSRTSGSYEQYF. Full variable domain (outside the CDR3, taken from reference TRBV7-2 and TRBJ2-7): GAGVSQSPSNKVTEKGKDVELRCDPISGHTALYWYRQSLGQGLEFLIYFQGNSAPDKSGLPSDRFSAERTGGSVSTLTIQRTQQEDSAVYLCASSRTSGSYEQYFGPGTRLTVT.

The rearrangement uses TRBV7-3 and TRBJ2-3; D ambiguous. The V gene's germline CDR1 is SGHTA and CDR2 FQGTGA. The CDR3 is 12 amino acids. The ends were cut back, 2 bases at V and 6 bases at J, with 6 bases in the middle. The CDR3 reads CASSLVGDTQYF. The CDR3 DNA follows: TGTGCCAGCAGCTTAGTCGGTGATACGCAGTATTTT.

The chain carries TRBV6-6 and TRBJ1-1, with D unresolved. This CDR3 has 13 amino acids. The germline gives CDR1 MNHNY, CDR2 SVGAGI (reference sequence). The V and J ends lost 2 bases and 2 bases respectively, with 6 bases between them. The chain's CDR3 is CASSYQINTEAFF. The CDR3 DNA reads TGTGCCAGCAGTTACCAGATAAACACTGAAGCTTTCTTT.

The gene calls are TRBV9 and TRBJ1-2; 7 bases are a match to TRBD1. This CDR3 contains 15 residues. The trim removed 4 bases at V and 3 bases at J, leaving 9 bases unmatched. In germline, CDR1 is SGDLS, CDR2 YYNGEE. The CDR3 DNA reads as TGTGCCAGCAGCCGGGGGACAGCCTCGGACTATGGCTACACCTTC. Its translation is CASSRGTASDYGYTF.

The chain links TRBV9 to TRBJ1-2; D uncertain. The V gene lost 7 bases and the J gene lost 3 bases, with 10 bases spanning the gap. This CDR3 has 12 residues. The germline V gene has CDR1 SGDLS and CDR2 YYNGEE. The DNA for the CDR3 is TGTGCCAGCCCGGGTTCTCACTATGGCTACACCTTC. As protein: CASPGSHYGYTF.

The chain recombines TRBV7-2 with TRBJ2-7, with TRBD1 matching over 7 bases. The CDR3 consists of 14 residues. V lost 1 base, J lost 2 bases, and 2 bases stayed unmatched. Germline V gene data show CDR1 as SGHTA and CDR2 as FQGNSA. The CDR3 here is CASSLVQGPYEQYF. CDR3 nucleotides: TGTGCCAGCAGCTTAGTACAGGGGCCCTACGAGCAGTACTTC.

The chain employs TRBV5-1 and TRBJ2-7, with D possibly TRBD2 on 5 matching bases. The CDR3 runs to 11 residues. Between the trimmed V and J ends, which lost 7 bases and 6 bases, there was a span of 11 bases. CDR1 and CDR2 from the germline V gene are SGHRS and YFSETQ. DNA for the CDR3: TGCGCCAGCCGCGATGAGGGCGAGCAGTACTTC. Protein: CASRDEGEQYF.

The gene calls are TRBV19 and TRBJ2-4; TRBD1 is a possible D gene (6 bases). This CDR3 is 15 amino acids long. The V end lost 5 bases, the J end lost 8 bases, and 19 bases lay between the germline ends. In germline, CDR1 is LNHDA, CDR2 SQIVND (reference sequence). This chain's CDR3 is CASSPPTGMRDIQYF. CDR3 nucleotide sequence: TGTGCCAGTAGTCCACCAACAGGGATGAGGGACATTCAGTACTTC.

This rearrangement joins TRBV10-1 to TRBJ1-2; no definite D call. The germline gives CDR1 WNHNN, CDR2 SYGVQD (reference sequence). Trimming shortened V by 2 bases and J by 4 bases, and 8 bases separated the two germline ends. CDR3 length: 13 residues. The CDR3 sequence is CASSEPGIYGYTF. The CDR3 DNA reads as TGCGCCAGCAGTGAGCCGGGGATCTATGGCTACACCTTC.

Here the CDR3 DNA reads TGTGCTAGTGGTTTGGTACTGAGGGGACTAGCGGGGAACACCGGGGAGCTGTTTTTT. Protein product: CASGLVLRGLAGNTGELFF. V is TRBV12-5 and J is TRBJ2-2; 12 bases are shared with TRBD2. The germline CDR1 and CDR2 sequences are LGHNT and FRNRAP. Unmatched junction bases numbered 6, after V lost 0 bases and J lost 1 base. There are 19 residues in the CDR3.

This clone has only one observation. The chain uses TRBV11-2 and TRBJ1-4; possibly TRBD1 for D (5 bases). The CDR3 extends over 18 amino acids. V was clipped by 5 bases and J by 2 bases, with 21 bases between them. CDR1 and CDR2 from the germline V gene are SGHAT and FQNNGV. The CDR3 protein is CASSRGAGPRGTNEKLFF. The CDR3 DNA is TGTGCCAGCAGCCGAGGAGCGGGACCTCGTGGGACTAATGAAAAACTGTTTTTT.

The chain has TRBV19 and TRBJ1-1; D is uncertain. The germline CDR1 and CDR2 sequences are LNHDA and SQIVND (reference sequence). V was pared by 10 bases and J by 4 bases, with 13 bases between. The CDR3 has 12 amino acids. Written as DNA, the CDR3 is TGTGCCACCTCAGGTATAAGCACTGAAGCTTTCTTT. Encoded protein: CATSGISTEAFF.

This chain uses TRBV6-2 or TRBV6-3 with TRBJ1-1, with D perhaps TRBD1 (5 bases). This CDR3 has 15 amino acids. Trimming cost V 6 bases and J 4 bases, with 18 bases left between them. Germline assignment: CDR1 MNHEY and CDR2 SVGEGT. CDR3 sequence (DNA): TGTGCCAGCAGCCCGCCCGTAGTTAGGGGCACTGAAGCTTTCTTT. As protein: CASSPPVVRGTEAFF.

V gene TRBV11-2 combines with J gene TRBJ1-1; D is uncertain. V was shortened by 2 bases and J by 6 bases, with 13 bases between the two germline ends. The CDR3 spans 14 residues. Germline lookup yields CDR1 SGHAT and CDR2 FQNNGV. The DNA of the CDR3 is TGTGCCAGCAGCTTAATTCCGGGGAGGGCTGAAGCTTTCTTT. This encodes CASSLIPGRAEAFF.

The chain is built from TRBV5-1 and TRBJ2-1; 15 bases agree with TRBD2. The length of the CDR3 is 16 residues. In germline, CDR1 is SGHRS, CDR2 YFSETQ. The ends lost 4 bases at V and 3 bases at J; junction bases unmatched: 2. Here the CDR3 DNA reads TGCGCCAGCAGCCGGACTAGCGGGAGGGTCTACAATGAGCAGTTCTTC. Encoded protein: CASSRTSGRVYNEQFF.

CDR3 in DNA: TGTGCCAGCAGCGCGGCGGGACTTGGTGAAAAACTGTTTTTT. Residues: CASSAAGLGEKLFF. The genes are TRBV11-2 and TRBJ1-4, with a weak D call TRBD1 (5 bases). Trimming cost V 5 bases and J 7 bases, with 14 bases left between them. Per the germline V gene, CDR1 is SGHAT and CDR2 is FQNNGV. This CDR3 contains 14 residues. Full variable domain (missing parts from reference TRBV11-2 and TRBJ1-4): EAGVAQSPRYKIIEKRQSVAFWCNPISGHATLYWYQQILGQGPKLLIQFQNNGVVDDSQLPKDRFSAERLKGVDSTLKIQPAKLEDSAVYLCASSAAGLGEKLFFGSGTQLSVL.

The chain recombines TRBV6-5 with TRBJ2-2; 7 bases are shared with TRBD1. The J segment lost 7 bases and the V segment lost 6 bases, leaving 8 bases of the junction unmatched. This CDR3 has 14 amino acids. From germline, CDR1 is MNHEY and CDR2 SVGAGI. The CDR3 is CASRKGAINGELFF. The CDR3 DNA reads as TGTGCCAGCAGGAAGGGGGCGATTAACGGGGAGCTGTTTTTT.

CDR3 DNA: TGTGCCAGCAGCCAAGGGCAGGGGTCAGCTAACTATGGCTACACCTTC. Encoded protein: CASSQGQGSANYGYTF. The genes are TRBV14 and TRBJ1-2; TRBD1 is a possible D gene (6 bases). Germline V lookup: CDR1 SGHDN, CDR2 FVKESK. This CDR3 has 16 residues. V was clipped by 1 base and J by 0 bases, with 12 bases between them.

Here the CDR3 DNA reads TGTGCCAGCAGCCGGGCGGCTAGCGGGAGCAATGAGCAGTTCTTC. It yields the protein CASSRAASGSNEQFF. The rearrangement joins TRBV5-5 to TRBJ2-1; TRBD2 matches at 10 bases. The V segment lost 4 bases and the J segment 6 bases; nucleotides outside the gene matches: 7. This CDR3 is 15 amino acids long. CDR1 is SGHKS, CDR2 YYEKEE, per germline (reference sequence).

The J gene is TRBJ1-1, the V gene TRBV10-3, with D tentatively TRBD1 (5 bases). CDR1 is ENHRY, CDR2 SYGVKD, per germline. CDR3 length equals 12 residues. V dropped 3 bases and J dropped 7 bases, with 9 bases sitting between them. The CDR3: CAISEQADEAFF. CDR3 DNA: TGTGCCATCAGTGAACAGGCGGATGAAGCTTTCTTT.

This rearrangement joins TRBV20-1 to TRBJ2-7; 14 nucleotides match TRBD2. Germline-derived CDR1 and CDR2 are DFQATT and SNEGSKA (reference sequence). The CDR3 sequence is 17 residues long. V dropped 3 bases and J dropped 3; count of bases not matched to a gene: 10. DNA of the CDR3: TGCAGTGCTAGTCCCCCCGGGACTAGCGGGGGATACTACGAGCAGTACTTC. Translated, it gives CSASPPGTSGGYYEQYF.

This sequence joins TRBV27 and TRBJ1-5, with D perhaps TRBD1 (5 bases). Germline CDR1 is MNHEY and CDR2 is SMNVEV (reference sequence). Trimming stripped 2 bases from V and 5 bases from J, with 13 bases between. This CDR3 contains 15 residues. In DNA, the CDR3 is TGTGCCAGCAGTTTAGGTACGGGGGGGGATCAGCCCCAGCATTTT. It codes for CASSLGTGGDQPQHF.

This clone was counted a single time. The CDR3 bases are TGTGCCACCAGCAGAGATGGAGAGTACTATGGCTACACCTTC. Translating gives CATSRDGEYYGYTF. This rearrangement joins TRBV15 to TRBJ1-2; the D is unclear. The germline V gene encodes CDR1 LNHNV and CDR2 YYDKDF (reference sequence). The CDR3 runs 14 residues. V was clipped by 0 bases and J by 3 bases, with 8 bases between them.